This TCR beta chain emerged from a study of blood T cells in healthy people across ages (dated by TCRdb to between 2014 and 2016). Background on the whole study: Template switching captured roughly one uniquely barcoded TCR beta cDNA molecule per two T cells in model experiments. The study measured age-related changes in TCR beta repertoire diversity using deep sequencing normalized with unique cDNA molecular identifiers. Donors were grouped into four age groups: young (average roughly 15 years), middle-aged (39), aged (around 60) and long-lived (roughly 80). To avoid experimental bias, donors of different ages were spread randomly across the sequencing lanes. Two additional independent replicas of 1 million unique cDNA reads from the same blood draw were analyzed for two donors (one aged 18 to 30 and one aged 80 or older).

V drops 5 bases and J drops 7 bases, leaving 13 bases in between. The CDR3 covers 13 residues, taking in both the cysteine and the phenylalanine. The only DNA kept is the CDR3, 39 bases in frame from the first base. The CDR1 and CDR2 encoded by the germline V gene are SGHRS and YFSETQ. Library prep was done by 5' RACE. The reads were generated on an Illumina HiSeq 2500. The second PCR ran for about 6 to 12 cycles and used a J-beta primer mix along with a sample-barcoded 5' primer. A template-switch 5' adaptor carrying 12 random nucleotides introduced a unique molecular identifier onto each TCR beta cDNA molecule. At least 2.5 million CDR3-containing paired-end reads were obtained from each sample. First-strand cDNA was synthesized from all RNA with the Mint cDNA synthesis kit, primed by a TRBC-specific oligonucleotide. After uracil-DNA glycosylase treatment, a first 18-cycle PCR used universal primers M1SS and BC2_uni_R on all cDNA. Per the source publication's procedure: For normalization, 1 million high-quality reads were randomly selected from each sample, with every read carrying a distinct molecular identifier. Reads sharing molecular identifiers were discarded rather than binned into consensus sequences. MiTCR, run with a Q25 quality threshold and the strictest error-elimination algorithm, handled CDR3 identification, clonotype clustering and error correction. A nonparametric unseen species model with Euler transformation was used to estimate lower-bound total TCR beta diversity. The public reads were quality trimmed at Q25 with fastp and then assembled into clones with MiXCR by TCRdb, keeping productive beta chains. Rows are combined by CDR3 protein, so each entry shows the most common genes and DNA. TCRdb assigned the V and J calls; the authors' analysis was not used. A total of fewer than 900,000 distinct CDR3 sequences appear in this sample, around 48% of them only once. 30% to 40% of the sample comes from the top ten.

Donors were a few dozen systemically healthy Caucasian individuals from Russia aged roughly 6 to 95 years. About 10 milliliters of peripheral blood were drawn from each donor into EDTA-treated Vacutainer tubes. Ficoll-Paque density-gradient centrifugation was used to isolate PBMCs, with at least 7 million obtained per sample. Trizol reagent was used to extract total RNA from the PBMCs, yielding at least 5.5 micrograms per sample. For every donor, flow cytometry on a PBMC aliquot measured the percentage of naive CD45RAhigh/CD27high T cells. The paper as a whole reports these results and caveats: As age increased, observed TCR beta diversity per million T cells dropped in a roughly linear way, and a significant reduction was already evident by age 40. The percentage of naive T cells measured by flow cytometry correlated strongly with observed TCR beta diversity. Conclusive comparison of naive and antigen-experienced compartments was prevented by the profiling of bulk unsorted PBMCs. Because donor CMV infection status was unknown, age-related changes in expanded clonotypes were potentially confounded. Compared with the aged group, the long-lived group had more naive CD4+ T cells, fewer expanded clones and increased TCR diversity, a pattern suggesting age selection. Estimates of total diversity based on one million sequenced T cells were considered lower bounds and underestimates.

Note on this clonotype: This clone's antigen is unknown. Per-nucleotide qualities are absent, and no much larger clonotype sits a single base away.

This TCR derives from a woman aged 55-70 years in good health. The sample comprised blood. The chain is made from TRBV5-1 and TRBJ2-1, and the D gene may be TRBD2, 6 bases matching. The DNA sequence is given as TGCGCCAGCAGGCGGGACTCGTGGAATGAGCAGTTCTTC. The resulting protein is CASRRDSWNEQFF.